This T cell receptor (beta chain) emerged from a study of cytomegalovirus exposure and HLA in healthy donors. Study-wide points: Rates of TCR association differed by HLA locus in a later analysis, with DRB1 highest and HLA-C lowest.

A remark on this clone: Its antigen is currently unknown.

Germline V lookup: CDR1 SGHTA, CDR2 FQGNSA. V trimming: 0 bases; J trimming: 4 bases; junction bases outside the gene matches: 5. The CDR3 totals 16 residues. Vbeta (60) and Jbeta (13) primers were used in the PCR. Original processing methods: In a later analysis, the count reached about 82 million unique TCR beta chains, with 9 million to 11 million shared. Assay: immunoSEQ multiplex PCR; the TCRdb copy retains only in-frame clones and omits some. That table gives V, J and clone size, and the DNA gave D and trimming. The data hold some 60,000 clones, with roughly 80% observed a single time. This chain connects TRBV7-2 to TRBJ1-2; 10 bases align to TRBD1. This receptor was obtained from a man aged 35 to 55 in good health and CMV-seronegative. Material: PBMCs. The CDR3 nucleotides are TGTGCCAGCAGCTTAGCGAGGGACAGGGGTGGCTATGGCTACACCTTC. Amino acid sequence: CASSLARDRGGYGYTF.